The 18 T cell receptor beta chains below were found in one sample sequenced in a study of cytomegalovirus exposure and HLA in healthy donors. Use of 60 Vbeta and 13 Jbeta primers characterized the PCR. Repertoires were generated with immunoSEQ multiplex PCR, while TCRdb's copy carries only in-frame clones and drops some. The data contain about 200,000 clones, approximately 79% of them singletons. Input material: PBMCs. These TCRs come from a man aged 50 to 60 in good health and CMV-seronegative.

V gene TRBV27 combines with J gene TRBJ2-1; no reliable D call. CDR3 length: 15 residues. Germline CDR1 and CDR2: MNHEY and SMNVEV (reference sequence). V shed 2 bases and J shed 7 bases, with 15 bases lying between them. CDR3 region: CASSLETRNRNEQFF. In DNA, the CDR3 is TGTGCCAGCAGTTTAGAAACTCGCAATCGTAATGAGCAGTTCTTC.

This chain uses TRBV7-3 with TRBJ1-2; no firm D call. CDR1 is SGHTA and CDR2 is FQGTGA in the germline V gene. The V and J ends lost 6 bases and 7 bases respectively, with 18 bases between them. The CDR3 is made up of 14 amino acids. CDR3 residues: CASSPAPGLGGYTF. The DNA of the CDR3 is TGTGCCAGCAGTCCTGCGCCCGGGTTAGGTGGCTACACCTTC.

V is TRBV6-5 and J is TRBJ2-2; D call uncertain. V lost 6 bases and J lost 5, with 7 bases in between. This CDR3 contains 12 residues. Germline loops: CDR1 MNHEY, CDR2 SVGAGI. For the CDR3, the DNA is TGTGCCAGCAGCCCAACTACCGGGGAGCTGTTTTTT. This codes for CASSPTTGELFF.

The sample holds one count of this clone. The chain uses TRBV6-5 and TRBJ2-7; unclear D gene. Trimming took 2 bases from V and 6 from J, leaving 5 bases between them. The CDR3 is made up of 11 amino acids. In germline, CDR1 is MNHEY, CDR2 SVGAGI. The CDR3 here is CASSYMAEQYF. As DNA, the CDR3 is TGTGCCAGCAGTTACATGGCCGAGCAGTACTTC.

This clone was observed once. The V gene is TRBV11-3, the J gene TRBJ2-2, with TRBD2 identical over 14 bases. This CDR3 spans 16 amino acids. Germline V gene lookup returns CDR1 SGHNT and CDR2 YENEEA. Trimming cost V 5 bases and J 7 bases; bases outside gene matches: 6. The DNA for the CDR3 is TGTGCCAGCAGCCAGGGACTAGCGGGAGTCGGCGGGGAGCTGTTTTTT. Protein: CASSQGLAGVGGELFF.

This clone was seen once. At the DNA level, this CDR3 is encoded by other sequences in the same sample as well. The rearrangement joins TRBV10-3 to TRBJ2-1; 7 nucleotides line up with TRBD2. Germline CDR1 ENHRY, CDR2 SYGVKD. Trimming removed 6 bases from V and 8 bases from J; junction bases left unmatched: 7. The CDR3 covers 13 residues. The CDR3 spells CAIRTSGDDEQFF. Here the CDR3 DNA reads TGTGCCATCAGGACCAGCGGGGATGATGAGCAGTTCTTC.

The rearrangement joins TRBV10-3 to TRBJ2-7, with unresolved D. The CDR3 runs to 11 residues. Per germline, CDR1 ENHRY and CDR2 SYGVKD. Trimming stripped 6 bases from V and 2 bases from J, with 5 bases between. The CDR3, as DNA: TGTGCCATCAGACAGACCTACGAGCAGTACTTC. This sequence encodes CAIRQTYEQYF.

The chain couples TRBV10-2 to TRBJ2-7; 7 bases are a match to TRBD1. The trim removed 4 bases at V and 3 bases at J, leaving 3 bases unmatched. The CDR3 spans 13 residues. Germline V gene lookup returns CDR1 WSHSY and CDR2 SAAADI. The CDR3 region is CASSARQGYEQYF. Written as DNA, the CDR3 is TGCGCCAGCAGTGCTCGACAGGGCTACGAGCAGTACTTC.

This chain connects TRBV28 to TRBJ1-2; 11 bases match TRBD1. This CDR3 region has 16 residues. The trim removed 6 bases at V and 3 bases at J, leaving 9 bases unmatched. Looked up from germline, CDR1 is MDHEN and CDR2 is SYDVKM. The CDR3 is CASSVAPGQGDYGYTF. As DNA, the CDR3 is TGTGCCAGCAGCGTCGCTCCGGGACAGGGGGACTATGGCTACACCTTC.

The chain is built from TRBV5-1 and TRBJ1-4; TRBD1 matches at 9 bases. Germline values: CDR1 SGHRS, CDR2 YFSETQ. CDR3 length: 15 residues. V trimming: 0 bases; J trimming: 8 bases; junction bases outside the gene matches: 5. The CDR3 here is CASSLDNRGQEKLFF. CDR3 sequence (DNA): TGCGCCAGCAGCTTGGATAACAGGGGGCAAGAAAAACTGTTTTTT.

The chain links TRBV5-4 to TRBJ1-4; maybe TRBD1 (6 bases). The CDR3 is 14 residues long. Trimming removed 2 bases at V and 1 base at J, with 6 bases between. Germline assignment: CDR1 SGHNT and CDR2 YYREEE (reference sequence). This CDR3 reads CASSLQGTNEKLFF. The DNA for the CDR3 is TGTGCCAGCAGCTTACAGGGAACTAATGAAAAACTGTTTTTT.

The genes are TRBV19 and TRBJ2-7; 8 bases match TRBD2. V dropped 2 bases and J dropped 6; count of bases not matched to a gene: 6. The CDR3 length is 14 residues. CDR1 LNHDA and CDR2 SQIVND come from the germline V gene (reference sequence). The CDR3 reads CASSIFAGGREQYF. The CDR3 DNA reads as TGTGCCAGTAGTATATTTGCGGGAGGTCGCGAGCAGTACTTC.

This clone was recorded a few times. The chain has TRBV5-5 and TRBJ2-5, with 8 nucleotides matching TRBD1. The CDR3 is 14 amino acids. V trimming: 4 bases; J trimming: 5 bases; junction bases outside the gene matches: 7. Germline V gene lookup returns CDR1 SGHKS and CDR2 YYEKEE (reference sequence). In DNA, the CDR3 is TGTGCCAGCAGCAGTCGGACAGGGAGGGAGACCCAGTACTTC. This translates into CASSSRTGRETQYF.

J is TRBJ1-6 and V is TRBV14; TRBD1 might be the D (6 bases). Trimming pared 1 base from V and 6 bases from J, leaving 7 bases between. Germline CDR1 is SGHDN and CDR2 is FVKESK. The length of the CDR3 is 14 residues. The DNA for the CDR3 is TGTGCCAGCAGCCAAGGGACAGCTAATTCACCCCTCCACTTT. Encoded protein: CASSQGTANSPLHF.

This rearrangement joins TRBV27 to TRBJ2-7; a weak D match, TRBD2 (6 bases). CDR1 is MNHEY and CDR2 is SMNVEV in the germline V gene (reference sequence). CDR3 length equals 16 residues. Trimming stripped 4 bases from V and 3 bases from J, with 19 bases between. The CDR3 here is CASSSLYTGTYYEQYF. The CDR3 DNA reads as TGTGCCAGCAGTTCGTTGTATACCGGGACTTACTACGAGCAGTACTTC.

The CDR3 sequence: CASMHGGVGTYNEQFF. CDR3 DNA: TGTGCCAGCATGCACGGGGGTGTAGGGACCTACAATGAGCAGTTCTTC. The chain carries TRBV2 and TRBJ2-1, with D possibly TRBD2 on 6 matching bases. This CDR3 region has 16 residues. From germline, CDR1 is SNHLY and CDR2 FYNNEI. V was shortened by 7 bases and J by 2 bases, with 18 bases between the two germline ends.

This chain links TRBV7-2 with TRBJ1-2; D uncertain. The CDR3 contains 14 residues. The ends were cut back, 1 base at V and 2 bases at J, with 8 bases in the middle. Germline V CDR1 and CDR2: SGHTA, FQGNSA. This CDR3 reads CASSLEAGNYGYTF. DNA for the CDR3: TGTGCCAGCAGCTTAGAGGCGGGAAACTATGGCTACACCTTC. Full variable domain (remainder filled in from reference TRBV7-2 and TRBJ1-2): GAGVSQSPSNKVTEKGKDVELRCDPISGHTALYWYRQSLGQGLEFLIYFQGNSAPDKSGLPSDRFSAERTGGSVSTLTIQRTQQEDSAVYLCASSLEAGNYGYTFGSGTRLTVV.

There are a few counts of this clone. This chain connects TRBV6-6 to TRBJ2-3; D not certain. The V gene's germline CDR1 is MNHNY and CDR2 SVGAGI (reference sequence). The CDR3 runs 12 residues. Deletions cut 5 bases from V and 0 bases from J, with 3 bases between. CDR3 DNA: TGTGCCAGCAGTCCTAGCACAGATACGCAGTATTTT. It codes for CASSPSTDTQYF.